This T cell receptor beta chain was found in a study of T cell repertoires in MIS-A myocarditis. The method was immunoSEQ multiplex PCR; TCRdb's version includes in-frame clones alone and lacks a portion of them. In the table there are approximately 10,000 clones, 75% to 90% of which are singletons. The CDR3 contains 18 residues. This rearrangement joins TRBV21-1 to TRBJ1-1; the D call TRBD1 from the table was never checked on the DNA. TRBV21-1 is classified as a pseudogene. This TCR derives from a man aged 18 to 29 with fulminant myocarditis from multisystem inflammatory syndrome in adults (MIS-A) after COVID-19. The sample comprised thoracic lymph node tissue obtained at autopsy. The CDR3 DNA is TGTGCCAGCAGCAAATGCGTCCAGGGGAGCTCGGAGAACACTGAAGCTTTCTTT. Amino acids: CASSKCVQGSSENTEAFF.